This T cell receptor (beta chain) was observed in a study of Ad26.COV2.S vaccination and SARS-CoV-2 variants. Study-wide results and limits: Placebo recipients and vaccine recipients were similar in non-spike TCR breadth. Post-vaccination breadth of spike-specific CD8+ and CD4+ T cell responses was reportedly substantial. Placebo recipients showed lower spike-specific TCR breadth than vaccinees.

There are a few counts of this clone. Antigen unknown. Noted treatment: 15 to 20 received Ad26.COV2.S at low or high dose, single or two shots; about 5 received placebo; per-sample allocation not given. Day 63 after the first vaccine or placebo injection was the time point for sampling. Libraries were prepared by immunoSEQ multiplex PCR; TCRdb keeps only in-frame clonotypes and omits some of them. The sample consists of about 400,000 clones, roughly 90% of them appearing once. Trimming removed 3 bases from V and 7 bases from J, with 10 bases in between. The CDR3 consists of 13 residues. Germline V gene lookup returns CDR1 LNHDA and CDR2 SQIVND (reference sequence).

The TCR was taken from a person between 18 and 60 years old who received the Ad26.COV2.S COVID-19 vaccine or a placebo. V and J are TRBV19 and TRBJ1-5; D not certain. The sequencing used peripheral blood, collected in a trial of Ad26.COV2.S vaccine versus placebo. CDR3: CASSIHDGQPQHF. As DNA, the CDR3 is TGTGCCAGTAGTATTCATGACGGCCAGCCCCAGCATTTT.